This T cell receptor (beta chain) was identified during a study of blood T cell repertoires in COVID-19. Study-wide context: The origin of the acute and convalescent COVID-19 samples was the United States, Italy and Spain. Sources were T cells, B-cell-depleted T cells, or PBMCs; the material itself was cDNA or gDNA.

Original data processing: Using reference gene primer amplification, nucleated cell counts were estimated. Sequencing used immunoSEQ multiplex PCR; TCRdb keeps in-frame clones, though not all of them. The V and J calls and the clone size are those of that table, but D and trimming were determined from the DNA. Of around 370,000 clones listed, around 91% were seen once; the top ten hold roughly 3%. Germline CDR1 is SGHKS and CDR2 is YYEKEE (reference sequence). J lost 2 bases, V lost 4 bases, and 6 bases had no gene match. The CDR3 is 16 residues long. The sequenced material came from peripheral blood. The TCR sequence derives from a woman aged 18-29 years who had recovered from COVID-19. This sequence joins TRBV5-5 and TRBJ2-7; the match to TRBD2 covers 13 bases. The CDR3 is CASSPRTSGSAYEQYV. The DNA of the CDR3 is TGTGCCAGCAGCCCCCGGACTAGCGGGAGTGCCTACGAGCAGTACGTC.